This T cell receptor (beta chain) was captured in a study of regulatory T cells in long-lasting Graves disease. In the study overall: Graves' cases, newly diagnosed, had used antithyroid drugs under 3 months.

This CDR3 spans 14 amino acids. Germline V gene data show CDR1 as SEHNR and CDR2 as FQNEAQ (reference sequence). Trimming removed 7 bases at V and 4 bases at J, with 15 bases between. CDR3 regions were amplified by Arm-PCR using iRepertoire HTBI primers to build TCR beta libraries. A single record per CDR3 protein comes from TCRdb applying MiXCR to the multiplex PCR reads. The data hold around 400,000 distinct CDR3 sequences, with around 15% observed a single time. Time point given: newly diagnosed GD, antithyroid drugs for less than 3 months. RNA isolated from PBMCs was used to make the TCR library. The chain has TRBV7-9 and TRBJ2-3, with D tentatively TRBD2 (5 bases). The clonotype originates from a female donor with Graves disease. The sample was peripheral blood mononuclear cells (PBMCs), taken at new diagnosis, from a patient treated with antithyroid drugs. In DNA form, the CDR3 reads TGTGCCAGCACCCTAAGGGCGGGTCCAGATACGCAGTATTTT. It yields the protein CASTLRAGPDTQYF.